This entry lists 21 T cell receptor beta chains sequenced from one sample in a study of response to subunit inactivated influenza vaccine (dated by TCRdb to 2016 to 2018). Preparation of the library involved RT-PCR. Data came from an Illumina HiSeq 2500. Using fastp trimming at Q25 and MiXCR clonotype assembly, TCRdb reanalyzed the public sequencing data and kept in-frame beta chains. Each record represents a unique CDR3 protein, reported with the most common genes and DNA among its rows. The sample has roughly 760,000 distinct CDR3 sequences on record, 21% of them singletons. Together, the top ten hold roughly a tenth of the sample. This specimen was PBMCs from blood, taken roughly 5 days after vaccination. Every receptor here comes from a man aged 50 to 59 who received an inactivated influenza vaccine. Donor details come from another sample of the same person, matched by shared clones.

This clonotype has more than one count but fewer than ten. J is TRBJ2-7 and V is TRBV20-1, with D tentatively TRBD2 (7 bases). V gave up 3 bases and J gave up 3 bases, with 12 bases separating them. The germline V gene encodes CDR1 DFQATT and CDR2 SNEGSKA (reference sequence). This CDR3 has 13 amino acids. The CDR3 loop is CSASRGARYEQYF. For the CDR3, the DNA is TGCAGTGCTAGTCGGGGGGCTCGCTACGAGCAGTACTTC.

This rearrangement joins TRBV4-2 to TRBJ2-1; 10 bases agree with TRBD2. V lost 0 bases, J lost 4 bases, and 3 bases stayed unmatched. This CDR3 is built from 16 residues. CDR1 and CDR2 (germline): LGHNA, YNFKEQ. The CDR3 DNA sequence: TGTGCCAGCAGCCAAGAACCTAGCGGGAGTTACAATGAGCAGTTCTTC. It codes for CASSQEPSGSYNEQFF.

The genes are TRBV6-5 and TRBJ2-3; 7 nucleotides align to TRBD1. Trimming removed 2 bases from V and 2 bases from J; junction bases left unmatched: 13. The CDR3 has 18 residues. The germline V gene encodes CDR1 MNHEY and CDR2 SVGAGI. The CDR3 spells CASSYDLTHGQVTDTQYF. DNA of the CDR3: TGTGCCAGCAGTTACGATCTAACCCATGGACAGGTCACAGATACGCAGTATTTT.

The chain combines TRBV20-1 with TRBJ2-3, with 8 bases lining up with TRBD2. Germline trimming cut 6 bases from V and 2 bases from J; bases unmatched to any gene: 13. Germline assignment: CDR1 DFQATT and CDR2 SNEGSKA (reference sequence). CDR3 length equals 16 residues. The CDR3 spells CSARGLAGPITDTQYF. DNA for the CDR3: TGCAGTGCCCGGGGGCTAGCGGGCCCCATCACAGATACGCAGTATTTT.

The chain carries TRBV12-3 or TRBV12-4 and TRBJ2-7; tentatively, D is TRBD1 (5 bases). CDR3 size: 14 residues. The V end lost 3 bases, the J end lost 3 bases, and 12 bases lay between the germline ends. The CDR3 region has the DNA TGTGCCAGCAGTTTTGGCGACAGAATCTACGAGCAGTACTTC. It codes for CASSFGDRIYEQYF.

The chain uses TRBV20-1 and TRBJ2-7, with D maybe TRBD1 (6 bases). Trimming took off 0 bases at V and 0 bases at J, with 12 bases between the two ends. CDR1 DFQATT and CDR2 SNEGSKA come from the germline V gene (reference sequence). The CDR3 extends over 15 amino acids. This CDR3 is CSARDRQGYSYEQYF. The CDR3 DNA reads TGCAGTGCTAGAGATCGCCAGGGGTACTCCTACGAGCAGTACTTC.

The chain recombines TRBV29-1 with TRBJ2-1; 9 bases are a match to TRBD1. The junction had 11 bases not matched to a gene; V was cut back by 6 bases and J by 5 bases. The CDR3 length is 15 residues. In germline, CDR1 is SQVTM, CDR2 ANQGSEA. CDR3 DNA: TGCAGCGTCGGCCGAACAGGGGGCCGGGACAATGAGCAGTTCTTC. Its translation is CSVGRTGGRDNEQFF.

Only a few counts were recorded for this clonotype. V gene TRBV5-1 combines with J gene TRBJ2-3; D is undetermined. The germline V gene encodes CDR1 SGHRS and CDR2 YFSETQ. The CDR3 totals 14 residues. V dropped 4 bases and J dropped 1 base, with 10 bases sitting between them. CDR3 in amino acids: CASSPMPGTDTQYF. DNA for the CDR3: TGCGCCAGCAGCCCTATGCCCGGCACAGATACGCAGTATTTT.

V is TRBV20-1 and J is TRBJ2-7; TRBD2 aligns across 13 bases. Trimming at V came to 6 bases and at J to 4 bases, leaving 9 bases not matched to a gene. This CDR3 has 15 amino acids. Germline V gene lookup returns CDR1 DFQATT and CDR2 SNEGSKA (reference sequence). DNA for the CDR3: TGCAGTGCACTTGGACTAGCGGGAGTCATGTACGAGCAGTACTTC. It codes for CSALGLAGVMYEQYF.

This clonotype showed up many times. The V and J genes are TRBV7-9 and TRBJ1-5, with D perhaps TRBD1 (5 bases). The CDR3 runs 13 residues. Trimming took 4 bases from V and 2 from J, leaving 6 bases between them. Germline CDR1 and CDR2: SEHNR and FQNEAQ (reference sequence). The CDR3 nucleotides are TGTGCCAGCAGCTGGGACGGCAATCAGCCCCAGCATTTT. Translated, it gives CASSWDGNQPQHF.

This clonotype was recorded at least ten times. The CDR3 sequence is CASSLDPASGGAIETQYF. CDR3 DNA: TGTGCCAGCAGTTTAGATCCGGCTAGCGGGGGGGCCATAGAGACCCAGTACTTC. J is TRBJ2-5 and V is TRBV28; 12 bases map to TRBD2. The CDR3 is 18 amino acids. V lost 2 bases to trimming and J lost 4 bases; unmatched junction nucleotides: 11. CDR1 and CDR2 from the germline V gene are MDHEN and SYDVKM.

Only a few counts were recorded for this clonotype. The gene calls are TRBV4-2 and TRBJ2-7; 11 positions match TRBD2. The trim removed 2 bases at V and 1 base at J, leaving 7 bases unmatched. The CDR3 consists of 17 residues. Germline CDR1 is LGHNA and CDR2 is YNFKEQ. The DNA of the CDR3 is TGTGCCAGCAGCCAATTTTATAGCGGGGGGGCTTCCTACGAGCAGTACTTC. The encoded protein is CASSQFYSGGASYEQYF.

This chain uses TRBV7-9 with TRBJ2-1; 8 nucleotides agree with TRBD2. The CDR3 is made up of 16 amino acids. With V trimmed by 5 bases and J by 6 bases, 12 bases remained unmatched. Germline V CDR1 and CDR2: SEHNR, FQNEAQ (reference sequence). DNA for the CDR3: TGTGCCAGCAGCCCTCGGGGTAGCGGGACATTCAATGAGCAGTTCTTC. Translation gives CASSPRGSGTFNEQFF.

In this sample, this clonotype turned up once. The rearrangement links TRBV18 to TRBJ2-1, with D possibly called TRBD1 or TRBD2 (5 bases each). Trimming removed 0 bases from V and 6 bases from J, with 12 bases in between. The length of the CDR3 is 15 residues. CDR1 is KGHSH, CDR2 LQKENI, per germline. DNA of the CDR3: TGTGCCAGCTCACCACCGGGACCAAGAACCAATGAGCAGTTCTTC. It translates to CASSPPGPRTNEQFF.

This clonotype occurred a few times. This sequence joins TRBV13 and TRBJ2-7, with 9 nucleotides matching TRBD1. Unmatched junction bases numbered 9, after V lost 4 bases and J lost 5 bases. The germline CDR1 and CDR2 sequences are PRHDT and FYEKMQ (reference sequence). This CDR3 has 15 amino acids. The CDR3 DNA reads TGTGCCAGCAGCTCGTCCGGGACAGGGAACAACGAGCAGTACTTC. Translation: CASSSSGTGNNEQYF.

This chain links TRBV6-2 or TRBV6-3 with TRBJ2-7, with 7 bases identical to TRBD2. Germline V gene data show CDR1 as MNHEY and CDR2 as SVGEGT. V was clipped by 4 bases and J by 6 bases; unmatched bases: 12. The CDR3 spans 15 residues. The CDR3 sequence: CASSSSAGPGGEQYF. The CDR3 DNA sequence: TGTGCCAGCAGTTCTTCAGCGGGACCCGGGGGCGAGCAGTACTTC.

This clonotype was recorded a few times. The chain employs TRBV7-9 and TRBJ2-7; D unclear. Germline V gives CDR1 SEHNR, CDR2 FQNEAQ (reference sequence). Between the trimmed V and J ends, which lost 5 bases and 0 bases, there was a span of 11 bases. The CDR3 runs to 14 residues. The CDR3 coding sequence is TGTGCCAGCAGCCCGATCTTGAACTCCTACGAGCAGTACTTC. Protein: CASSPILNSYEQYF.

This clonotype occurred a few times. This sequence joins TRBV29-1 and TRBJ2-6; D ambiguous. There are 17 residues in the CDR3. Germline assignment: CDR1 SQVTM and CDR2 ANQGSEA. V dropped 7 bases and J dropped 0 bases, with 19 bases sitting between them. CDR3 in DNA: TGCAGCGCCGTACACAGTATTAATTACTCTGGGGCCAACGTCCTGACTTTC. This translates into CSAVHSINYSGANVLTF.

In this sample, this clonotype turned up many times. The chain couples TRBV20-1 to TRBJ1-2, with a tentative D call TRBD1 (6 bases). Trimming shortened V by 5 bases and J by 6 bases, and 13 bases separated the two germline ends. The CDR3 is made up of 12 amino acids. Per germline, CDR1 DFQATT and CDR2 SNEGSKA (reference sequence). The CDR3: CSAGTGTNGYTF. The CDR3 coding sequence is TGCAGTGCTGGAACAGGGACGAATGGCTACACCTTC.

This clonotype has just a few counts. The rearrangement uses TRBV7-2 and TRBJ2-1; D gene unclear. V was trimmed by 5 bases and J by 8 bases, leaving 13 bases between them. The germline CDR1 and CDR2 sequences are SGHTA and FQGNSA. The CDR3 runs to 13 residues. CDR3 region: CASSVPPQDEQFF. The CDR3 nucleotides are TGTGCCAGCAGCGTCCCTCCCCAGGATGAGCAGTTCTTC.

A few counts support this clonotype. The chain carries TRBV20-1 and TRBJ2-3, with D possibly TRBD2 on 7 matching bases. The CDR3 is made up of 13 amino acids. The V gene's germline CDR1 is DFQATT and CDR2 SNEGSKA (reference sequence). CDR3 sequence (DNA): TGCAGCGGGGGCGGGGGACCCGGGGATACGCAGTATTTT. This gives the protein CSGGGGPGDTQYF.